This entry lists 13 T cell receptor beta chains sequenced from one sample in a study of blood T cells in healthy people across ages. The use of a sample-barcoded 5' primer and a J-beta primer mix characterized a second PCR of about 6 to 12 cycles. TCRdb fed the 5' RACE reads into MiXCR, producing one record per CDR3 protein. Of about 1.7 million distinct CDR3 sequences listed, under 30% are singletons. The material sequenced was blood. The source of these receptors is a woman in her 30s in good health.

The sample holds many counts of this clonotype. CDR3 in amino acids: CSARAGFEQYF. In DNA, the CDR3 is TGCAGTGCTAGAGCGGGGTTTGAGCAGTACTTC. V usage is TRBV20-1 and J usage is TRBJ2-7; D is perhaps TRBD2 (5 bases). The germline gives CDR1 DFQATT, CDR2 SNEGSKA (reference sequence). V dropped 1 base and J dropped 7 bases, with 8 bases sitting between them. This CDR3 is 11 amino acids long.

This clonotype was counted between two and nine times. The chain links TRBV20-1 to TRBJ2-7; 7 bases are a match to TRBD2. The CDR3 is 14 residues long. V trimming: 5 bases; J trimming: 5 bases; junction bases outside the gene matches: 12. Germline V CDR1 and CDR2: DFQATT, SNEGSKA (reference sequence). The CDR3: CSAGSGGGGDEQYF. CDR3 bases: TGCAGTGCTGGTAGCGGCGGCGGGGGAGACGAGCAGTACTTC.

This clonotype was seen at least ten times. The chain joins TRBV5-1 to TRBJ2-1; 10 nucleotides match TRBD1. CDR3 length: 14 residues. V shed 4 bases and J 5 bases; nucleotides not matched to a gene: 3. In germline, CDR1 is SGHRS, CDR2 YFSETQ. The CDR3 bases are TGCGCCAGCAGCGAGGACAGGGGGGACAATGAGCAGTTCTTC. Protein: CASSEDRGDNEQFF.

V usage is TRBV20-1 and J usage is TRBJ2-5, with D possibly being TRBD1 or TRBD2 (5 bases each). The ends were cut back, 5 bases at V and 2 bases at J, with 15 bases in the middle. The CDR3 spans 14 residues. From germline, CDR1 is DFQATT and CDR2 SNEGSKA (reference sequence). Here the CDR3 reads CSAGESTAQETQYF. The CDR3 nucleotides read TGCAGTGCTGGGGAGTCGACAGCTCAAGAGACCCAGTACTTC.

The rearrangement links TRBV20-1 to TRBJ2-5; TRBD2 matches at 8 bases. The CDR3 is 17 amino acids. V shed 3 bases and J 2 bases; nucleotides not matched to a gene: 14. The germline gives CDR1 DFQATT, CDR2 SNEGSKA (reference sequence). The CDR3 spells CSASKTPTSGFQETQYF. The DNA for the CDR3 is TGCAGTGCTAGTAAAACCCCAACTAGCGGCTTTCAAGAGACCCAGTACTTC.

This rearrangement joins TRBV25-1 to TRBJ2-1; 9 nucleotides agree with TRBD2. Germline V gene sequence: CDR1 MGHDK, CDR2 SYGVNS. This CDR3 is built from 16 residues. The junction had 6 bases not matched to a gene; V was cut back by 3 bases and J by 3 bases. CDR3 in DNA: TGTGCCAGCAGTGAGGCGGGAGGGGGGGGCTACAATGAGCAGTTCTTC. This encodes CASSEAGGGGYNEQFF.

CDR3 sequence reads: CATSSGGAPDTQYF. DNA for the CDR3: TGTGCCACCAGCAGCGGGGGGGCCCCAGATACGCAGTATTTT. The chain is built from TRBV15 and TRBJ2-3; 8 positions agree with TRBD2. The J segment lost 4 bases and the V segment lost 3 bases, leaving 3 bases of the junction unmatched. The germline CDR1 and CDR2 sequences are LNHNV and YYDKDF (reference sequence). The CDR3 spans 14 residues. The full variable domain, its missing parts supplied by reference TRBV15 and TRBJ2-3, is DAMVIQNPRYQVTQFGKPVTLSCSQTLNHNVMYWYQQKSSQAPKLLFHYYDKDFNNEADTPDNFQSRRPNTSFCFLDIRSPGLGDTAMYLCATSSGGAPDTQYFGPGTRLTVL.

This clonotype appeared a few times. The chain combines TRBV6-5 with TRBJ1-4; TRBD1 might be the D (5 bases). Trimming pared 5 bases from V and 4 bases from J, leaving 11 bases between. CDR3 length equals 14 residues. CDR1 MNHEY and CDR2 SVGAGI come from the germline V gene. The CDR3 loop reads CASSGRGGNEKLFF. CDR3 nucleotide sequence: TGTGCCAGCAGTGGCCGGGGCGGTAATGAAAAACTGTTTTTT.

This clonotype was seen a handful of times. The chain joins TRBV12-5 to TRBJ2-2, with 10 bases identical to TRBD2. V dropped 4 bases and J dropped 6; count of bases not matched to a gene: 5. From germline, CDR1 is LGHNT and CDR2 FRNRAP. The CDR3 is made up of 15 amino acids. This CDR3 is CASGSSSGSPGELFF. DNA of the CDR3: TGTGCTAGTGGTTCGTCTAGCGGGAGTCCCGGGGAGCTGTTTTTT. Variable domain in full (rest from reference TRBV12-5 and TRBJ2-2): DARVTQTPRHKVTEMGQEVTMRCQPILGHNTVFWYRQTMMQGLELLAYFRNRAPLDDSGMPKDRFSAEMPDATLATLKIQPSEPRDSAVYFCASGSSSGSPGELFFGEGSRLTVL.

The chain has TRBV10-3 and TRBJ1-4, with D unclear. This CDR3 has 13 amino acids. Germline CDR1 is ENHRY and CDR2 is SYGVKD. V was pared by 0 bases and J by 14 bases, with 13 bases between. In nucleotides, the CDR3 is TGTGCCATCAGTGAGTCGCGGGATGAAAGGCTGTTTTTT. Protein sequence: CAISESRDERLFF.

Comment on this clonotype: A much larger clone differs from this one at a single base, so this may be a read error. The genes are TRBV6-6 and TRBJ2-3; perhaps TRBD1 as D (6 bases). V was trimmed by 7 bases and J by 0 bases, leaving 8 bases between them. The CDR3 spans 13 residues. CDR1 and CDR2 (germline): MNHNY, SVGAGI (reference sequence). The CDR3 region has the DNA TGTGCCAGCAACAGGGCTAGCACAGATACGCAGTATTTT. Its translation is CASNRASTDTQYF.

This clonotype appeared a few times. The chain is built from TRBV12-3 or TRBV12-4 and TRBJ2-1, with 8 positions matching TRBD2. The J segment lost 9 bases and the V segment lost 0 bases, leaving 1 base of the junction unmatched. This CDR3 has 13 residues. The CDR3 sequence: CASSLARGAEQFF. In nucleotides, the CDR3 is TGTGCCAGCAGTTTAGCGCGGGGGGCTGAGCAGTTCTTC.

About this clonotype: Relative to the germline gene, one junction end is altered; a read error may explain this. In nucleotides, the CDR3 is TGCAGTACTAGAGCAGGAGGACTAGCGGGCCTCTCTGGGGCCAACGTCCTGACTTTC. Its translation is CSTRAGGLAGLSGANVLTF. The chain recombines TRBV20-1 with TRBJ2-6; 11 bases are a match to TRBD2. CDR1 and CDR2 (germline): DFQATT, SNEGSKA (reference sequence). This CDR3 is built from 19 residues.